The following is a T cell receptor (beta chain) sequence with its context. The data are from a study of blood T cell repertoires in COVID-19. Study overall: Specimens from acute and convalescent COVID-19 originated in the United States, Italy and Spain. Sources were T cells, B-cell-depleted T cells, or PBMCs; the material itself was cDNA or gDNA.

Data came from immunoSEQ multiplex PCR; TCRdb stores just in-frame clones and leaves some out. This table holds about 190,000 clones, more than 70% found once. Trimming removed 1 base from V and 8 bases from J, with 15 bases in between. This CDR3 comprises 15 residues. The germline gives CDR1 SGHNT, CDR2 YENEEA. Sequenced material: peripheral blood. The receptor's source is a woman aged 40 to 49 who had recovered from COVID-19. The rearrangement joins TRBV11-3 to TRBJ2-1, with TRBD2 as a possible D gene (5 bases). CDR3 coding DNA: TGTGCCAGCAGCTTAGTGGCTAGCTGGTTGGATGAGCAGTTCTTC. Protein: CASSLVASWLDEQFF.